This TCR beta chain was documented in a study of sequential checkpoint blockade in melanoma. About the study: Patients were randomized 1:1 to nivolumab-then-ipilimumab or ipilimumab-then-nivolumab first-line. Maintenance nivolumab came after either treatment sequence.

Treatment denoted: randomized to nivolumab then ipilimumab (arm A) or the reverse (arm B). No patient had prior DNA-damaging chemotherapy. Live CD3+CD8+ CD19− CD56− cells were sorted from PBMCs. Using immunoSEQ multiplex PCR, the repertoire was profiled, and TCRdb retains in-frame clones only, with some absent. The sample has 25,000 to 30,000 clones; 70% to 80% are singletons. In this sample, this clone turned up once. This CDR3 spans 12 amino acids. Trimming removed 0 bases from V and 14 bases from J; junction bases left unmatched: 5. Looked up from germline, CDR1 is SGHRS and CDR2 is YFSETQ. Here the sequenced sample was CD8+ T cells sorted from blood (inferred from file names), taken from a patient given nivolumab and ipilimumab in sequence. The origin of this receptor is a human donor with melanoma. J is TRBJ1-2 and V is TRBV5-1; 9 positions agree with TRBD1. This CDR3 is CASSLGGTGTTF. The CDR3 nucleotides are TGCGCCAGCAGCTTGGGGGGGACAGGGACGACCTTC.